This T cell receptor (beta chain) was retrieved from a study of cytomegalovirus exposure and HLA in healthy donors. Regarding the study as a whole: Analysis performed later showed TCR beta chains linked to HLA being more clonally expanded than equally common others.

On this clone itself: Its antigen is unidentified.

Use of 60 Vbeta and 13 Jbeta primers characterized the PCR. Libraries were prepared by immunoSEQ multiplex PCR; TCRdb keeps only in-frame clonotypes and omits some of them. Of about 130,000 clones in the sample, about 74% are singletons; the top ten hold 4.3%. Germline lookup yields CDR1 MGHRA and CDR2 YSYEKL. Trimming left V 1 base short and J 10 bases short, with 11 bases between. CDR3 size: 14 residues. This sequence joins TRBV4-1 and TRBJ1-6, with a weak D call TRBD1 (5 bases). The sample was PBMCs. The receptor was isolated from a young man in good health and CMV-seropositive. CDR3 nucleotide sequence: TGCGCCAGCAGCCAAGTTCCAAGGGGATCACCCCTCCACTTT. It specifies CASSQVPRGSPLHF.